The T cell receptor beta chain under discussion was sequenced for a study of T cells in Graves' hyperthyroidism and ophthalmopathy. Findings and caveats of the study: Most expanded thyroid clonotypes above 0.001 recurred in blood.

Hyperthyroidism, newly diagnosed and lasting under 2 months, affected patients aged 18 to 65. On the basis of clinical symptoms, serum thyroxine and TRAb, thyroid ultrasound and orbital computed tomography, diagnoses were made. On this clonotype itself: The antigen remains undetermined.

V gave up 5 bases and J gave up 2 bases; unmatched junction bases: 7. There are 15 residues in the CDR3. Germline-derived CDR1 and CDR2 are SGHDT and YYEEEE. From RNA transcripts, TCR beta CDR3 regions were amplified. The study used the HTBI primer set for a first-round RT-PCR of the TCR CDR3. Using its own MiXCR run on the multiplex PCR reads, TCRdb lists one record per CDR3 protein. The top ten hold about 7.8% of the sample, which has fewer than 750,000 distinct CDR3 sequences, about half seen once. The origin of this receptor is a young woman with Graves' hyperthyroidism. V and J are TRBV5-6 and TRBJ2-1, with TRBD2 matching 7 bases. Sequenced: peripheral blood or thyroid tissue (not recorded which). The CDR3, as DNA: TGTGCCAGCAGTGGGGAGGGGCTCACCTACAATGAGCAGTTCTTC. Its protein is CASSGEGLTYNEQFF.